The 3 T cell receptor beta chains below come from one sample, sequenced in a study of Tregs in tolerant kidney transplant recipients. Recipient PBMCs carried a CFSE label and met irradiated graft donor PBMCs for approximately 6 days before FACS sorting. Their antigens remain unidentified. Libraries were prepared by immunoSEQ multiplex PCR; TCRdb keeps only in-frame clonotypes and omits some of them. Of approximately 9,100 clones listed, about a third are singletons. The sequencing used CD8+ T cells from blood cultured with allogeneic cells, collected before the transplant. These TCRs come from a human patient who received a combined kidney and bone marrow transplant.

This clone was seen a handful of times. The genes are TRBV7-9 and TRBJ2-2; TRBD2 is a possible D gene (6 bases). Germline V gives CDR1 SEHNR, CDR2 FQNEAQ (reference sequence). The CDR3 has 12 residues. CDR3 nucleotides: TGTACCTCCATGGGGGGAACCGGGGAGCTGTTTTTT. Amino acid sequence: CTSMGGTGELFF.

Only a few counts were recorded for this clone. J is TRBJ2-1 and V is TRBV7-9; 10 nucleotides agree with TRBD2. The CDR3 has 16 amino acids. Germline-derived CDR1 and CDR2 are SEHNR and FQNEAQ (reference sequence). J was trimmed by 10 bases and V by 5 bases; bases with no gene match: 14. The CDR3 bases are TGTGCCAGCAGCCAAGATAGGGCTAGCGGGAGCGGAGAGCAGTTCTTC. The encoded protein is CASSQDRASGSGEQFF.

The V call is TRBV7-6, the J call TRBJ1-3; D is undetermined. The CDR3 has 12 amino acids. Germline V gene sequence: CDR1 SGHVS, CDR2 FNYEAQ. The V and J ends lost 1 base and 8 bases respectively, with 6 bases between them. The CDR3 DNA reads TGTGCCAGCAGCTTAGATATCCACACCATATATTTT. It specifies CASSLDIHTIYF.